This T cell receptor beta chain was obtained from a study of T cell repertoires in ileal Crohn's disease. Study outcomes and limitations: Compared with CD4 T cells, sorted CD8 cells carried more expanded clones.

Assay used: immunoSEQ multiplex PCR; TCRdb lists only in-frame clones, some missing. The sample has about 60,000 clones, 85% to 90% seen once. Germline V gives CDR1 SQVTM, CDR2 ANQGSEA. The CDR3 totals 12 residues. V was clipped by 4 bases and J by 3 bases, with 10 bases between them. Described time point: neoterminal ileum biopsy at postoperative endoscopy, about 6 months after surgery. Patients were adults with ileal or ileocolonic Crohn's disease needing resection. A word on this clone: Its antigen is undetermined.

The clonotype comes from an adult with Crohn's disease. Sequencing input: ileal tissue. The chain employs TRBV29-1 and TRBJ2-7, with D possibly being TRBD2 (5 bases). In nucleotides, the CDR3 is TGCAGCGTTGTAGCTAGCAGCTACGAGCAGTACTTC. Protein product: CSVVASSYEQYF.